The entry that follows covers one TCR beta chain sequence. No antigen is known for it. This entry belongs to a study of vaccination and CD4 T cells after COVID-19. Study summary: A median of approximately 72 days (range 14 to 241) separated dose two from the taking of post-vaccine samples.

With the Oncomine TCR Beta short-read assay, DNA from cultured CD4+ T cells was sequenced. TCRdb redid the calling of the PCR reads with MiXCR, one entry per CDR3 protein. This sample carries 13,000 or so distinct CDR3 sequences, roughly 45% of them seen once, and the ten largest clones take about 8%. Treatment described: approximately 11-day PBMC culture with coronavirus spike peptide pools or control peptides (ViraFEST assay). Looked up from germline, CDR1 is MGHRA and CDR2 is YSYEKL. Trimming removed 0 bases from V and 5 bases from J, with 19 bases in between. The CDR3 length is 18 residues. The chain combines TRBV4-1 with TRBJ1-4; possibly TRBD1 for D (6 bases). The source is a human donor who had recovered from COVID-19. This specimen was CD4+ T cells from blood, cultured in vitro, taken after SARS-CoV-2 vaccination. CDR3 amino acids: CASSQEPPNRASNEKLFF. The CDR3 DNA is TGCGCCAGCAGCCAAGAGCCCCCCAACAGGGCGTCAAATGAAAAACTGTTTTTT.